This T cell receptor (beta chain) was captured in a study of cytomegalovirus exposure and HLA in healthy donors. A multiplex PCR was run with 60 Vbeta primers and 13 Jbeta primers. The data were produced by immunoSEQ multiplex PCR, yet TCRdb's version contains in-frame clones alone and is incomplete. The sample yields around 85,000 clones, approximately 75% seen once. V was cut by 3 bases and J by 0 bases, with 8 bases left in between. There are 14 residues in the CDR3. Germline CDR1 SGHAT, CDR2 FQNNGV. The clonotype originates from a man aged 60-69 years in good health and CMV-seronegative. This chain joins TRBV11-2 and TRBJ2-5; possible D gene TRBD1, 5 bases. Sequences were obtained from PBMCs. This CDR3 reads CASSFQGYQETQYF. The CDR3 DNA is TGTGCCAGCAGCTTTCAGGGTTACCAAGAGACCCAGTACTTC.